This T cell receptor (beta chain) was identified in a study of cytomegalovirus exposure and HLA in healthy donors. Study-wide results and caveats: A later analysis reportedly identified an Asian-associated ancestry cluster as carrying fewer N-insertions than the roughly 600-donor mean. Later analysis indicated greater clonal expansion among HLA-associated TCR beta chains than among equally common other chains. Most TCR sequences were seen very rarely across donors, but some public TCRs occurred in many. Sequencing likely caused a cluster of highly shared sequence variants.

Losses at the gene ends were 3 bases for V and 7 bases for J; bases not matched to a gene: 11. Germline CDR1 and CDR2: MGHDK and SYGVNS. The CDR3 is 16 residues long. Concerning this clone: Its antigen is currently unknown.

Both 60 Vbeta primers and 13 Jbeta primers went into the PCR. The assay was immunoSEQ multiplex PCR, and TCRdb's table has in-frame clones only and misses some. The sample has about 140,000 clones, around 84% seen once. V gene TRBV25-1 combines with J gene TRBJ2-1; 8 bases fit TRBD1. The sequence derives from a boy between 2 and 15 years old in good health and CMV-seronegative. Material for sequencing was PBMCs. CDR3 coding DNA: TGTGCCAGCAGTGATTATATCGGGACAGGCCAGAATGAGCAGTTCTTC. The encoded protein is CASSDYIGTGQNEQFF.